This T cell receptor beta chain was retrieved from a study of blood T cells in healthy people across ages. Whole-study results and caveats: Naive T cell percentage and TCR beta diversity correlated strongly. Long-lived donors carried more naive CD4+ cells and greater diversity than aged donors.

The second PCR ran about 6 to 11 cycles with a sample-barcoded 5' primer and J-beta primers. TCRdb re-analysed the 5' RACE reads in MiXCR, keeping a single row per CDR3 protein. The table lists 540,000 or so distinct CDR3 sequences, 47% of them singletons. V shed 4 bases and J 4 bases; nucleotides not matched to a gene: 6. Per germline, CDR1 MNHEY and CDR2 SVGAGI. The CDR3 loop spans 15 amino acids. This clonotype came up many times. No antigen is known for it. Each sample yielded at least 6 micrograms of PBMC total RNA. This rearrangement joins TRBV6-5 to TRBJ2-1, with 8 bases fitting TRBD2. The source of this sequence is a man at least 80 years old in good health. The specimen was blood. The CDR3 region is CASSSPGGPYNEQFF. The DNA of the CDR3 is TGTGCCAGCAGTTCTCCGGGAGGGCCTTACAATGAGCAGTTCTTC.